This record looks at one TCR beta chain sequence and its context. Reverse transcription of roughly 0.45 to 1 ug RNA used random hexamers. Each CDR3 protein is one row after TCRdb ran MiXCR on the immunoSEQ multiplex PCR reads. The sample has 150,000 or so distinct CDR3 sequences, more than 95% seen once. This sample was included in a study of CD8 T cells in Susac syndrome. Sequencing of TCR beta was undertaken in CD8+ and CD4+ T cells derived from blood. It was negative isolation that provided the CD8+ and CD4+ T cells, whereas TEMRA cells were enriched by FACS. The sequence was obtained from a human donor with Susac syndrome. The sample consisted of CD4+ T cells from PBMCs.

The DNA for the CDR3 is TGCGCCAGCAGCTTGGGCCAGGTGGACAATGAGCAGTTCTTC. This sequence encodes CASSLGQVDNEQFF. The V and J genes are TRBV5-1 and TRBJ2-1; D call uncertain. The CDR3 is made up of 14 amino acids. The germline V gene encodes CDR1 SGHRS and CDR2 YFSETQ. Between the trimmed V and J ends, which lost 0 bases and 5 bases, there was a span of 9 bases.